This TCR beta chain is from a study of graft-versus-host responses after intestinal transplantation (dated by TCRdb to about 2021). As for the study more broadly: The transplants that recipients got were multivisceral, liver-intestinal, or isolated intestinal. Anti-thymocyte globulin induction was given to all recipients, followed by maintenance tacrolimus and steroids for approximately 3 years. After intestinal transplantation, graft-versus-host and host-versus-graft alloreactive T cell clones in the graft, circulation and bone marrow were tracked using bulk TCR-beta CDR3 sequencing. To identify alloreactive clones, pre-transplant mixed lymphocyte reaction products were sequenced and compared with unstimulated pre-transplant donor and recipient T cells. The cohort enrolled about two dozen intestinal transplant recipients, one of whom was a retransplant, and 3 patients without pretransplant specimens were excluded. Donor T cell macrochimerism was defined as a peak of at least 4% donor T cells among recipient peripheral blood mononuclear cells. Rather than being sequenced by the commercial service, samples from a few later patients were sequenced in-house on an Illumina MiSeq and processed with MiXCR. Overall study outcomes, separate from this receptor: GvH clones were detected in recipient bone marrow, and some of these GvH clones were observed earlier in ileal mucosa or blood, consistent with an intestinal mucosal origin. Early after transplant, peak levels of circulating GvH clones were found to be associated with declines in HvG clones. Conclusions were limited by the relatively low number and heterogeneity of intestinal transplant patients. In patients with donor T cell macrochimerism, the allografts had high GvH to HvG T cell clonal ratios.

Library creation used the immunoSEQ multiplex PCR assay. In most patients, genomic DNA was isolated using the Qiagen DNeasy Blood and Tissue Kit and sent frozen to Adaptive Biotechnologies for TCR sequencing. For most patients, high-throughput TCR-beta CDR3 sequencing of genomic DNA was performed by Adaptive Biotechnologies. Turning to the authors' computational methods: Adaptive's ImmunoSEQ software supplied the TCR sequencing data for 18 patients, while MiXCR and VDJtools were used to process a few other patients. To correct CD4 versus CD8 sorting errors, any sequence found in both subsets at a frequency ratio below 5:1 was removed. CDR3 nucleotide sequences shared between donor and recipient were removed because their origin could not be assigned. To count as alloreactive, a clone needed at least 2-fold expansion over unstimulated cells and a minimum CFSE-low frequency of 0.002% (template counts) or 0.001% (read counts). Clones were considered mappable if detected in sequenced pre-transplant spleen, lymph node, or MLR CFSE-low populations of the donor or recipient. Cumulative frequency of alloreactive clones was calculated as a percentage of all sequences weighted by copy number. Entries here come from immuneACCESS through TCRdb and include only in-frame sequences with V and J called. Some clones fail to appear in such tables; in the studies checked, an unresolved V gene covers under half of the shortfall, and the cause of the remainder is unknown. V, J and clone size are those of that table, while D and trimming were read from the DNA. The sample records some 100,000 clones, about 90% of which are singletons. The ten largest clones add up to around 0.95% of the sample.

According to the study, the label for this sample's time point signals: cells obtained before transplantation from donor or recipient. CD3+CD4+ and CD3+CD8+ populations were FACS-sorted from unstimulated pre-transplant donor and recipient cells taken from spleen or lymph nodes. Note on this clone: Its antigen is unknown. No base-level quality is on record; no much larger clone is a single base apart.

Trimming takes 2 bases from V and 5 bases from J, and the germline ends sit 7 bases apart. There are 13 amino acids in the CDR3, from cysteine to phenylalanine inclusive. Here the CDR3 DNA is all that survives: 39 bases in frame from base 1. CDR1 is given as SGHNT and CDR2 as YYREEE, both from the germline V gene (reference sequence). This sequence uses TRBV5-4 and TRBJ2-2, with the D gene too uncertain to name. The receptor's source is a human donor who was the organ donor for an intestinal transplant. The material sequenced was unstimulated CD4+ T cells sorted from spleen or lymph node cells, taken before transplant. The DNA sequence follows: TGTGCCAGCAGCTTCGGTCAGACCGGGGAGCTGTTTTTT. Its protein reads: CASSFGQTGELFF.